This T cell receptor beta chain emerged from a study of graft-versus-host responses after intestinal transplantation. Findings of the study overall: Allografts carried high graft-versus-host to host-versus-graft clonal ratios in patients having graft-donor T cell macrochimerism.

Germline-derived CDR1 and CDR2 are SGHRS and YFSETQ. V lost 0 bases, J lost 4 bases, and 7 bases lay in between. There are 13 residues in the CDR3. TCRdb keeps only in-frame clones here, not all; method: immunoSEQ multiplex PCR. This table holds about 39,000 clones, about nine tenths found once. Note on this clone: Its cognate antigen is unknown.

The TCR was taken from a human patient who received an intestinal transplant, so some T cells may come from the graft donor. The rearrangement joins TRBV5-1 to TRBJ1-2; D call uncertain. Here the sequenced sample was PBMCs, taken just under 270 days after transplant. Here the CDR3 DNA reads TGCGCCAGCAGCTTGGACGGATTCTATGGCTACACCTTC. Its protein product is CASSLDGFYGYTF.